This T cell receptor beta chain was recorded in a study of blood T cell repertoires in COVID-19 (dated by TCRdb to 2018 to 2020). Regarding the study in general: The collaborator samples originated in the United States, Italy and Spain and spanned the acute and convalescent phases of COVID-19. The prospective study material was composed of cDNA or gDNA derived from T cells, B-cell-depleted T cells, or PBMCs. Subjects who had been exposed to COVID-19, were actively infected with it, or had recovered from it provided the deeply sampled blood TCRbeta repertoires that made up the dataset. The repertoires were released in a freely available public database meant as a resource for research on the immune response to SARS-CoV-2. Samples came from the ongoing ImmuneRACE study (first 160 participants) plus 1,254 subjects from 6 global collaborators. Sample metadata almost always included a de-identified subject ID, COVID-19 status, age in years and sex. Where available, HLA class I and class II types were obtained from metadata supplied by the sample provider rather than from assay-based typing.

TCRbeta CDR3 regions were amplified from genomic DNA by means of the immunoSEQ Assay, a bias-controlled multiplex PCR. The source study handled its data this way. The number of nucleated cells in each sample was estimated by amplification of reference gene primers within the assay. To quantify the absolute abundance of each unique TCRbeta CDR3 rearrangement, sequence reads were collapsed and filtered. For each sample, productive Simpson clonality was calculated as the square root of Simpson's diversity index over productive rearrangements. The table was pulled from immuneACCESS by TCRdb, which kept in-frame rearrangements only. Such tables lose some clones; where checked, under half of the loss comes from unresolved V genes, and the rest has no known cause. V and J calls and clone size come straight from that table; D and trimming were deduced from the DNA. Across this sample there are 110,000 or so clones, with roughly 76% seen only once. Clones ranked in the top ten supply 8.5% to 12% of the sample.

Whole blood was collected in K2EDTA tubes by collaborating institutions according to the institutions' own protocols. For TCRbeta analysis, collaborator samples were shipped as frozen whole blood, as isolated PBMCs, or as DNA extracted from either sample type. CDR1 and CDR2, looked up from the germline V gene, are SGHTA and FQGNSA. The CDR3 measures 16 amino acids from cysteine to phenylalanine. Just the 48-base CDR3 DNA is kept, in frame starting at base 1. V and J are trimmed by 1 base and 7 bases, and the gene matches miss 9 bases of the junction. Concerning this clone itself: Its antigen remains unidentified. No much larger clonotype is one base removed from it; base qualities were not supplied.

General findings and caveats noted by the study authors: How much clinical and demographic metadata was included differed by source and by participant, and the metadata was provided uncurated.

The receptor was derived from a human donor in a cohort sampled during active COVID-19. This receptor chain uses TRBV7-2 and TRBJ2-1; the central 8 bases match TRBD2. The sequencing input was peripheral blood. The DNA reads as follows: TGTGCCAGCAGCTTAGTCACTAGCGGACCGAGAAATGAGCAGTTCTTC. Its protein reads: CASSLVTSGPRNEQFF.